The 3 T cell receptor beta chains listed next were all sequenced from one sample in a study of cytomegalovirus exposure and HLA in healthy donors (dated by TCRdb to between 2016 and 2019). Receptors were amplified or captured by the immunoSEQ multiplex PCR assay. A mixture of 60 forward primers for TCR Vbeta segments and 13 reverse primers for TCR Jbeta segments was used in the multiplex PCR. TCRdb took over this immuneACCESS table, retaining in-frame rearrangements with V and J assigned. Such tables are incomplete; in checked studies, under half of the missing clones stem from an unresolved V gene, and the remainder is unexplained. The data table for this sample lists more than 140,000 clones. 2.2% of the sample rests with the top ten. The sequencing input was PBMCs. These receptors were obtained from a woman aged 18-35 years in good health and CMV-seronegative.

This chain connects TRBV19 to TRBJ2-1; 8 nucleotides agree with TRBD1. The V gene end was trimmed by 6 bases and the J gene end by 3 bases; junction bases not matched to a gene: 7. The length of the CDR3 is 15 residues. Per germline, CDR1 LNHDA and CDR2 SQIVND (reference sequence). The CDR3 bases are TGTGCCAGTAGCCCGACAGGGGCTTTCTACAATGAGCAGTTCTTC. It yields the protein CASSPTGAFYNEQFF.

The chain employs TRBV5-4 and TRBJ1-1; D unresolved. The germline V and J ends were trimmed by 3 bases and 4 bases, with 16 bases remaining between them. From germline, CDR1 is SGHNT and CDR2 YYREEE (reference sequence). This CDR3 has 15 residues. In nucleotides, the CDR3 is TGTGCCAGCAGCTCCTTGGATGTGAGAGGCACTGAAGCTTTCTTT. Translating gives CASSSLDVRGTEAFF.

The DNA of the CDR3 is TGCGCCAGCAGCTTGCCCTCGGGGCGGGGTGAGCAGTTCTTC. Residues: CASSLPSGRGEQFF. The chain uses TRBV5-1 and TRBJ2-1; D is possibly TRBD2 (6 bases). V was cut by 1 base and J by 9 bases, with 14 bases left in between. The CDR3 is made up of 14 amino acids. Germline CDR1 reads SGHRS; CDR2 reads YFSETQ.